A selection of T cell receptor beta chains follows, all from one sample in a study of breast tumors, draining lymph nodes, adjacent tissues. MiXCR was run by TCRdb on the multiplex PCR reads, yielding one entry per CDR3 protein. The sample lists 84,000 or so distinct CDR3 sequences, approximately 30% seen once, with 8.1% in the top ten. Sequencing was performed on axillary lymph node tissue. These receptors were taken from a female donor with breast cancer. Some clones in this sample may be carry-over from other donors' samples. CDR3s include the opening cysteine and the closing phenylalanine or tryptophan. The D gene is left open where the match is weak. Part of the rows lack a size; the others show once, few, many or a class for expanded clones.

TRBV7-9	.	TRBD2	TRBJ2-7	TGTGCCAGCAGCCTGACTAGCGGGAGATCCGACGAGCAGCACTTC	CASSLTSGRSDEQHF
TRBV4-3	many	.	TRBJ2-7	TGCGCCAGCAGCCAAGAGGGGGCGAGCTCCTACGAGCAGTACTTC	CASSQEGASSYEQYF
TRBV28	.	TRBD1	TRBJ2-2	TGTGCCACTCGCCCCGGGACAGCTAACACCGGGGAGCTGTTTTTT	CATRPGTANTGELFF
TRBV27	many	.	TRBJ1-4	TGTGCCAGCAGTTTTAGGCAGGGGAATGAAAAACTGTTTTTT	CASSFRQGNEKLFF
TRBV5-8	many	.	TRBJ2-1	TGTGCCAGCAGCCGAGGGGCGGGGATCAATGAGCAGTTCTTC	CASSRGAGINEQFF
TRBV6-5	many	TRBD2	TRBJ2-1	TGTGCCAGCAGTTATGAACCGACTAGCGGGATTGGGAATGAGCAGTTCTTC	CASSYEPTSGIGNEQFF
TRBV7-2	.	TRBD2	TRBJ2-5	TGTGCCAGCAGCTTAGGGCTAGCGGAAGAGACCCAGTACTTC	CASSLGLAEETQYF
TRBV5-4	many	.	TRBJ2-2	TGTGCCAGCAGCTTGTCTATCACAGGGAACACCGGGGAGCTGTTTTTT	CASSLSITGNTGELFF
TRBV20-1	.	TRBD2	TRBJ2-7	TGCAGTGTTCTGACTAGCGGGAGGAAGTACGAGCAGTACTTC	CSVLTSGRKYEQYF
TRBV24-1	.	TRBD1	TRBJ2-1	TGTGCCACCAGTGATCCGGGACAGGGGACCCTCGGGGAGCAGTTCTTC	CATSDPGQGTLGEQFF
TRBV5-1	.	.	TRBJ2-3	TGCGCCACCGGAGAGACAGATACGCAGTATTTT	CATGETDTQYF
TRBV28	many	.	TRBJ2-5	TGTGCCAGCAGTAGGGAGACCCAGTACTTC	CASSRETQYF
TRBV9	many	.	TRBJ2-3	TGTGCCAGCAGCGTAGGTGGGCTTCCAAGAACAGATACGCAGTATTTT	CASSVGGLPRTDTQYF
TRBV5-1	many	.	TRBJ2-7	TGCGCCAGCAGCTTGTTGCGGGGACACCACGAGCAGTACTTC	CASSLLRGHHEQYF
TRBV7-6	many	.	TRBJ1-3	TGTGCCAGCAGCTTAGGGTCCCGGGGCTCTGGAAACACCATATATTTT	CASSLGSRGSGNTIYF
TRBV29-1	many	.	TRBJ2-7	TGCAGCGTTGAGGACGGGATTAACACCTACGAGCAGTACTTC	CSVEDGINTYEQYF
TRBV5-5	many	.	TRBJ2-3	TGTGCCAGCAGCTTGGAGGATACAGGGATCCGCACAGATACGCAGTATTTT	CASSLEDTGIRTDTQYF
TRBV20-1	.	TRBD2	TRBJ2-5	TGCAGTGCTGGGAGACTAGCGGGAGGGGGGGAGACCCAGTACTTC	CSAGRLAGGGETQYF
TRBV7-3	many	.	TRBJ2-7	TGTGCCAGCAGCCCTACTGCTTCAAGGGCTGGGCAGTACTTC	CASSPTASRAGQYF
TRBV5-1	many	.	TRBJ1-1	TGCGCCAGCAGCTTGGACATAAACACTGAAGCTTTCTTT	CASSLDINTEAFF
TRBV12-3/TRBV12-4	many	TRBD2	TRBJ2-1	TGTGCCAGCAGTTTCGGGGGGTCCTACAATGAGCAGTTCTTC	CASSFGGSYNEQFF
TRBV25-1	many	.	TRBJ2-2	TGTGCCAGCAGTGAATACCATGGGGGGCGGACCGGGGAGCTGTTTTTT	CASSEYHGGRTGELFF
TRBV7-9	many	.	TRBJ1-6	TGTGCCAGCAGCTTAGAAGGACGGACATATAATTCACCCCTCCACTTT	CASSLEGRTYNSPLHF
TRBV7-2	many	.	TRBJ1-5	TGTGCCAGCAGCCAGACCTCAGGGGAGGGCCAGCCCCAGCATTTT	CASSQTSGEGQPQHF